Below, one T cell receptor (beta chain) is given with its context. The data were taken from a study of blood T cell repertoires in COVID-19. CDR3 length: 14 amino acids. Trimming removed 4 bases from V and 7 bases from J, with 16 bases in between. The germline CDR1 and CDR2 sequences are MGHRA and YSYEKL. Only in-frame clones appear in the TCRdb table, and some are missing; sequencing was by immunoSEQ multiplex PCR. The data show about 30,000 clones, roughly 86% seen once. The sequenced sample consisted of peripheral blood. V is TRBV4-1 and J is TRBJ1-1; TRBD1 is a possible D gene (6 bases). This TCR was sampled from a man in his 70s with acute or convalescent COVID-19. In nucleotides, the CDR3 is TGCGCCAGCAGCCTCTCCCAGGGGCAGGATGAAGCTTTCTTT. Residues: CASSLSQGQDEAFF.